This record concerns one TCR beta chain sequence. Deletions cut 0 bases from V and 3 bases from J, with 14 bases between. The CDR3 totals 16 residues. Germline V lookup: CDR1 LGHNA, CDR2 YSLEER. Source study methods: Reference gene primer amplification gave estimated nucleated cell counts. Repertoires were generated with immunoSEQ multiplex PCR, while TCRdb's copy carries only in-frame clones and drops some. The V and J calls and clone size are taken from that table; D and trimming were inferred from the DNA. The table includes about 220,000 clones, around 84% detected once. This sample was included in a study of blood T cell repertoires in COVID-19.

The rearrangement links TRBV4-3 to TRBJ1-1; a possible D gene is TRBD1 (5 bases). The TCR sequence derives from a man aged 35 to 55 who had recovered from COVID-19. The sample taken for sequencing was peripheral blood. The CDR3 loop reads CASSQDYRQGYTEAFF. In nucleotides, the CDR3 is TGCGCCAGCAGCCAAGATTACAGGCAGGGCTACACTGAAGCTTTCTTT.